This entry is about one T cell receptor (beta chain). What it binds is not known. The sequenced fragment ends 3 residues before the CDR3 boundary, so the rest is inferred from the germline J gene. The sample has other DNA sequences that encode this CDR3 too. The data belong to a study of T cells in women clearing cervical HPV infection. Study results and limitations: CIN3+ cases had significantly higher TCR repertoire richness than controls, but evenness did not differ.

Clones were sequenced by immunoSEQ multiplex PCR, and TCRdb holds only the in-frame ones, with some missing. The data show about 36,000 clones, and the top ten clones hold around 1.7%. Between the trimmed V and J ends, which lost 7 bases and 5 bases, there was a span of 17 bases. Germline V gives CDR1 DFQATT, CDR2 SNEGSKA (reference sequence). This CDR3 has 13 residues. This clonotype originated in a woman between 18 and 70 years old with a cervical HPV16 infection that either progressed to CIN3+ or cleared (not recorded which). The sample consisted of blood buffy coat. The chain uses TRBV20-1 and TRBJ2-5; perhaps TRBD2 as D (7 bases). The sequenced part of the CDR3 DNA is TGCAGTGTCCCACGGGGGGCCAAGGAGACC. This gives the protein CSVPRGAKET. From start to end, the CDR3 is CSVPRGAKETQYF.